The 23 T cell receptor beta chains given below trace back to one sample, sequenced in a study of PD-L1 blockade in urothelial cancer. Sample time point: pretreatment peripheral blood. TCRdb's table, derived via immunoSEQ multiplex PCR, lists solely in-frame clones and lacks some. The sample shows about 85,000 clones, approximately 87% of them seen only once. This specimen was PBMCs, taken around atezolizumab (anti-PD-L1) treatment. All receptors derive from a man aged 55 to 70 with urothelial cancer.

J is TRBJ1-6 and V is TRBV7-3, with TRBD1 identical over 11 bases. V gave up 8 bases and J gave up 7 bases; unmatched junction bases: 1. This CDR3 is built from 13 residues. The germline gives CDR1 SGHTA, CDR2 FQGTGA. The CDR3, as DNA: TGTGCCAGCGGACAGGGGGCCAATTCACCCCTCCACTTT. This sequence encodes CASGQGANSPLHF. Drawing the rest from reference TRBV7-3 and TRBJ1-6, the complete variable domain is GAGVSQTPSNKVTEKGKYVELRCDPISGHTALYWYRQSLGQGPEFLIYFQGTGAADDSGLPNDRFFAVRPEGSVSTLKIQRTERGDSAVYLCASGQGANSPLHFGNGTRLTVT.

The chain combines TRBV7-9 with TRBJ1-2; D call uncertain. The CDR3 length is 13 residues. V was clipped by 5 bases and J by 5 bases, with 12 bases between them. The V gene's germline CDR1 is SEHNR and CDR2 FQNEAQ (reference sequence). Here the CDR3 reads CASSDSYGYGYTF. DNA of the CDR3: TGTGCCAGCAGCGACTCCTACGGGTATGGCTACACCTTC.

This chain connects TRBV2 to TRBJ1-2; perhaps TRBD1 as D (5 bases). The CDR3 is 13 amino acids. Germline V gene lookup returns CDR1 SNHLY and CDR2 FYNNEI. The V gene lost 4 bases and the J gene lost 3 bases, with 9 bases spanning the gap. Here the CDR3 DNA reads TGTGCCAGCAGTGGGCAAGGGGACTATGGCTACACCTTC. This sequence encodes CASSGQGDYGYTF.

The DNA for the CDR3 is TGCGCCAGCAGTGAGTACAGAACCACCGGGGAGCTGTTTTTT. It encodes CASSEYRTTGELFF. This chain uses TRBV10-1 with TRBJ2-2; D call uncertain. Germline V gene lookup returns CDR1 WNHNN and CDR2 SYGVQD (reference sequence). This CDR3 has 14 residues. Trimming removed 1 base from V and 4 bases from J, with 7 bases in between.

This clone was seen just once. The rearrangement joins TRBV7-2 to TRBJ2-7, with 7 bases lining up with TRBD2. This CDR3 has 16 amino acids. After removal of 5 bases from V and 2 bases from J, the junction contained 12 bases not matched to a gene. Per germline, CDR1 SGHTA and CDR2 FQGNSA. Here the CDR3 DNA reads TGTGCCAGCAGCCGAGGGACTAACTTGGAAACCTACGAGCAGTACTTC. It yields the protein CASSRGTNLETYEQYF.

J is TRBJ2-2 and V is TRBV5-1; 9 bases are a match to TRBD2. Germline CDR1 and CDR2: SGHRS and YFSETQ. CDR3 length equals 16 residues. J gave up 6 bases and V 3 bases, and 9 bases lay outside the gene matches. The CDR3 DNA reads as TGCGCCAGCAGCTCTATAGCGGGAGCAAGTCCCGGGGAGCTGTTTTTT. This codes for CASSSIAGASPGELFF.

This chain uses TRBV6-5 with TRBJ2-1; D uncertain. Per germline, CDR1 MNHEY and CDR2 SVGAGI. There are 12 residues in the CDR3. Trimming took 0 bases from V and 8 from J, leaving 5 bases between them. Here the CDR3 DNA reads TGTGCCAGCAGTTACTCGAGGTATGAGCAGTTCTTC. Protein product: CASSYSRYEQFF.

The gene calls are TRBV6-5 and TRBJ1-5, with 7 bases matching TRBD1. J lost 6 bases, V lost 5 bases, and 7 bases had no gene match. CDR1 is MNHEY, CDR2 SVGAGI, per germline. CDR3 length: 14 amino acids. The CDR3 nucleotides read TGTGCCAGCAGTACGGCAGGGGGGTTTCAGCCCCAGCATTTT. Protein product: CASSTAGGFQPQHF.

The CDR3, as DNA: TGTGCCAGCAGCTTAGACCCGCAGGGCGGAGAGACCCAGTACTTC. It translates to CASSLDPQGGETQYF. V and J are TRBV7-2 and TRBJ2-5; possible D gene TRBD1, 5 bases. Germline CDR1 SGHTA, CDR2 FQGNSA. This CDR3 has 15 amino acids. Trimming took off 1 base at V and 4 bases at J, with 13 bases between the two ends.

This chain uses TRBV5-1 with TRBJ2-5; 8 bases are a match to TRBD2. The CDR3 sequence is 16 residues long. V shed 0 bases and J 0 bases; nucleotides not matched to a gene: 4. Looked up from germline, CDR1 is SGHRS and CDR2 is YFSETQ. CDR3 nucleotides: TGCGCCAGCAGCTTGGGGGTTAGCGGGAACCAAGAGACCCAGTACTTC. Translated, it gives CASSLGVSGNQETQYF. The whole variable domain, filled in from reference TRBV5-1 and TRBJ2-5, reads KAGVTQTPRYLIKTRGQQVTLSCSPISGHRSVSWYQQTPGQGLQFLFEYFSETQRNKGNFPGRFSGRQFSNSRSEMNVSTLELGDSALYLCASSLGVSGNQETQYFGPGTRLLVL.

The chain recombines TRBV29-1 with TRBJ2-1; 11 bases map to TRBD2. After removal of 6 bases from V and 4 bases from J, the junction contained 11 bases not matched to a gene. The CDR3 extends over 16 amino acids. From germline, CDR1 is SQVTM and CDR2 ANQGSEA. CDR3 sequence: CSVEPWGLAAYNEQFF. In nucleotides, the CDR3 is TGCAGCGTCGAACCCTGGGGACTAGCGGCGTACAATGAGCAGTTCTTC.

The chain recombines TRBV15 with TRBJ2-1, with a possible D match to TRBD1 (5 bases). Trimming shortened V by 2 bases and J by 7 bases, and 9 bases separated the two germline ends. Germline V CDR1 and CDR2: LNHNV, YYDKDF (reference sequence). The CDR3 sequence is 13 residues long. In DNA, the CDR3 is TGTGCCACCAGCAGATCCTACAGGAATGAGCAGTTCTTC. Protein: CATSRSYRNEQFF.

The chain recombines TRBV7-8 with TRBJ2-2; D perhaps matches TRBD1 (5 bases). The CDR3 loop spans 17 amino acids. Trimming removed 3 bases at V and 6 bases at J, with 20 bases between. Germline V gene data show CDR1 as SGHVS and CDR2 as FQNEAQ. The CDR3 protein is CASSFLLGAHQSGELFF. In DNA form, the CDR3 reads TGTGCCAGCAGCTTCTTGTTAGGGGCCCACCAGTCCGGGGAGCTGTTTTTT.

V is TRBV27 and J is TRBJ1-1; maybe TRBD1 (6 bases). The V gene's germline CDR1 is MNHEY and CDR2 SMNVEV (reference sequence). Deletions cut 2 bases from V and 5 bases from J, with 12 bases between. The CDR3 is 14 amino acids. CDR3 nucleotides: TGTGCCAGCAGTTTAGGAAGAGGGGGTACTGAAGCTTTCTTT. Protein sequence: CASSLGRGGTEAFF.

The genes are TRBV5-5 and TRBJ2-5; D may be TRBD2 (6 bases). The V gene's germline CDR1 is SGHKS and CDR2 YYEKEE (reference sequence). The CDR3 runs to 14 residues. Deletions cut 1 base from V and 5 bases from J, with 12 bases between. The CDR3 sequence is CASSLLLAQETQYF. The CDR3 DNA sequence: TGTGCCAGCAGCTTGTTACTAGCTCAGGAGACCCAGTACTTC.

The chain couples TRBV11-3 to TRBJ1-4; D gene ambiguous. The CDR3 sequence is 14 residues long. CDR1 and CDR2 from the germline V gene are SGHNT and YENEEA. Deletions cut 5 bases from V and 3 bases from J, with 10 bases between. Written as DNA, the CDR3 is TGTGCCAGCAGCCAAGGCAGGTCTAATGAAAAACTGTTTTTT. Amino acid sequence: CASSQGRSNEKLFF.

The genes are TRBV19 and TRBJ2-2, with TRBD2 identical over 7 bases. The V segment lost 5 bases and the J segment 0 bases; nucleotides outside the gene matches: 3. Per the germline V gene, CDR1 is LNHDA and CDR2 is SQIVND (reference sequence). This CDR3 comprises 15 residues. CDR3 bases: TGTGCCAGTAGTGTAGCGGGTCCGAACACCGGGGAGCTGTTTTTT. It yields the protein CASSVAGPNTGELFF.

The V gene is TRBV27, the J gene TRBJ2-3; tentatively, D is TRBD2 (6 bases). The germline V gene has CDR1 MNHEY and CDR2 SMNVEV (reference sequence). V lost 5 bases and J lost 1, with 16 bases in between. The CDR3 runs to 16 residues. CDR3 region: CASSPMTRAGTDTQYF. CDR3 bases: TGTGCCAGCAGTCCAATGACTAGGGCGGGCACAGATACGCAGTATTTT.

This chain uses TRBV9 with TRBJ1-3; 7 bases are shared with TRBD1. The ends lost 4 bases at V and 1 base at J; junction bases unmatched: 2. This CDR3 has 14 residues. Per the germline V gene, CDR1 is SGDLS and CDR2 is YYNGEE. The CDR3 region is CASSTRGSGNTIYF. CDR3 bases: TGTGCCAGCAGCACCAGGGGGTCTGGAAACACCATATATTTT.

This clone was counted at least ten times. The chain links TRBV28 to TRBJ1-1; D gene unclear. The CDR3 length is 12 residues. Germline lookup yields CDR1 MDHEN and CDR2 SYDVKM. Trimming took 3 bases from V and 3 from J, leaving 5 bases between them. CDR3 amino acids: CASSFEYTEAFF. CDR3 DNA: TGTGCCAGCAGTTTTGAGTACACTGAAGCTTTCTTT.

The rearrangement links TRBV5-4 to TRBJ1-1; 8 bases agree with TRBD1. Germline CDR1 is SGHNT and CDR2 is YYREEE (reference sequence). Trimming took 2 bases from V and 5 from J; bases not matched to a gene: 11. The CDR3 has 16 amino acids. In DNA, the CDR3 is TGTGCCAGCAGCTTCGACCAGACAGGGGCGTGGACTGAAGCTTTCTTT. Amino acid sequence: CASSFDQTGAWTEAFF.

The rearrangement links TRBV6-5 to TRBJ1-1; D gene unclear. V lost 2 bases, J lost 0 bases, and 7 bases lay in between. CDR1 MNHEY and CDR2 SVGAGI come from the germline V gene. This CDR3 is 14 amino acids long. The CDR3 protein is CASSYVAVNTEAFF. CDR3 in DNA: TGTGCCAGCAGTTACGTGGCCGTGAACACTGAAGCTTTCTTT.

The chain joins TRBV4-1 to TRBJ1-5; D gene ambiguous. Trimming pared 0 bases from V and 0 bases from J, leaving 12 bases between. Per the germline V gene, CDR1 is MGHRA and CDR2 is YSYEKL. The CDR3 runs to 17 residues. Here the CDR3 reads CASSQEPRSYSNQPQHF. CDR3 bases: TGCGCCAGCAGCCAAGAACCGAGATCCTATAGCAATCAGCCCCAGCATTTT.